These 22 T cell receptor beta chains share one sample of origin, sequenced in a study of graft-versus-host responses after intestinal transplantation. Sequencing was performed with immunoSEQ multiplex PCR; in TCRdb, only in-frame clones are kept and a portion is missing. The table lists about 93,000 clones, about 93% of them singletons. These TCRs are of unknown antigen specificity. Here the sequenced sample was unstimulated CD8+ T cells sorted from spleen or lymph node cells, taken before intestinal transplant. The receptor set was obtained from a human donor who received an intestinal transplant.

This rearrangement joins TRBV15 to TRBJ1-3, with 7 bases fitting TRBD1. Germline-derived CDR1 and CDR2 are LNHNV and YYDKDF (reference sequence). The length of the CDR3 is 14 residues. V lost 9 bases and J lost 4; bases outside the gene matches: 9. The CDR3 protein is CATENRGLGNTIYF. CDR3 coding DNA: TGTGCCACAGAAAACAGGGGACTCGGAAACACCATATATTTT. Full variable domain (outside the CDR3, taken from reference TRBV15 and TRBJ1-3): DAMVIQNPRYQVTQFGKPVTLSCSQTLNHNVMYWYQQKSSQAPKLLFHYYDKDFNNEADTPDNFQSRRPNTSFCFLDIRSPGLGDTAMYLCATENRGLGNTIYFGEGSWLTVV.

The rearrangement joins TRBV15 to TRBJ2-1; the D gene is possibly TRBD1 (6 bases). This CDR3 is 13 amino acids long. Trimming pared 6 bases from V and 7 bases from J, leaving 13 bases between. Per germline, CDR1 LNHNV and CDR2 YYDKDF (reference sequence). In nucleotides, the CDR3 is TGTGCCACCAGACAGGGTACGGGGAATGAGCAGTTCTTC. Its protein is CATRQGTGNEQFF.

V is TRBV28 and J is TRBJ1-2; 8 bases align to TRBD1. Germline V lookup: CDR1 MDHEN, CDR2 SYDVKM. This CDR3 is 17 amino acids long. Trimming took 0 bases from V and 4 from J; bases not matched to a gene: 10. The CDR3 region has the DNA TGTGCCAGCAGTTTATGGGGACAGGACAATGTACTCTATGGCTACACCTTC. Translated, it gives CASSLWGQDNVLYGYTF.

This chain uses TRBV11-2 with TRBJ2-1; D unclear. Per the germline V gene, CDR1 is SGHAT and CDR2 is FQNNGV. Trimming took 3 bases from V and 10 from J, leaving 7 bases between them. There are 11 residues in the CDR3. The CDR3 DNA is TGTGCCAGCAGCTTGTCTTTGGAGCAGTTCTTC. Its protein product is CASSLSLEQFF. Using reference TRBV11-2 and TRBJ2-1 for the parts outside the CDR3, the full variable domain is EAGVAQSPRYKIIEKRQSVAFWCNPISGHATLYWYQQILGQGPKLLIQFQNNGVVDDSQLPKDRFSAERLKGVDSTLKIQPAKLEDSAVYLCASSLSLEQFFGPGTRLTVL.

The chain couples TRBV6-5 to TRBJ2-1; perhaps TRBD2 as D (6 bases). This CDR3 is 14 amino acids long. Trimming pared 2 bases from V and 5 bases from J, leaving 10 bases between. The germline gives CDR1 MNHEY, CDR2 SVGAGI. The CDR3 sequence is CASSYTGLHNEQFF. For the CDR3, the DNA is TGTGCCAGCAGTTACACGGGACTTCACAATGAGCAGTTCTTC.

This chain links TRBV7-3 with TRBJ2-7; a possible D gene is TRBD1 (5 bases). The germline gives CDR1 SGHTA, CDR2 FQGTGA. The CDR3 length is 13 residues. Trimming removed 2 bases at V and 0 bases at J, with 5 bases between. The CDR3 sequence is CASSLGASYEQYF. The DNA of the CDR3 is TGTGCCAGCAGCTTAGGGGCCTCCTACGAGCAGTACTTC.

The gene calls are TRBV28 and TRBJ1-4; 10 bases match TRBD1. The length of the CDR3 is 13 residues. The germline V gene has CDR1 MDHEN and CDR2 SYDVKM. The ends lost 6 bases at V and 12 bases at J; junction bases unmatched: 7. CDR3 in amino acids: CASRGTGVGELFF. The CDR3 DNA reads TGTGCCAGCAGGGGGACAGGGGTTGGGGAACTGTTTTTT.

The chain has TRBV19 and TRBJ2-3; TRBD2 aligns across 7 bases. Per germline, CDR1 LNHDA and CDR2 SQIVND (reference sequence). The trim removed 5 bases at V and 2 bases at J, leaving 10 bases unmatched. The CDR3 sequence is 16 residues long. CDR3: CASSFRLAQLTDTQYF. Here the CDR3 DNA reads TGTGCCAGTAGTTTCAGACTAGCCCAACTCACAGATACGCAGTATTTT.

The chain has TRBV7-9 and TRBJ2-7; no firm D call. Trimming shortened V by 1 base and J by 6 bases, and 4 bases separated the two germline ends. Looked up from germline, CDR1 is SEHNR and CDR2 is FQNEAQ (reference sequence). The CDR3 extends over 11 amino acids. CDR3 DNA sequence: TGTGCCAGCAGCTTAGGTCTCGAGCAGTACTTC. As protein: CASSLGLEQYF.

This chain uses TRBV19 with TRBJ1-2; 9 bases align to TRBD1. From germline, CDR1 is LNHDA and CDR2 SQIVND (reference sequence). V lost 6 bases to trimming and J lost 2 bases; unmatched junction nucleotides: 4. This CDR3 comprises 14 residues. CDR3 sequence reads: CASSPGTGNYGYTF. The CDR3 DNA is TGTGCCAGTAGCCCTGGGACAGGGAACTATGGCTACACCTTC.

The V and J genes are TRBV4-3 and TRBJ1-3; the D gene is possibly TRBD1 (6 bases). V was shortened by 0 bases and J by 0 bases, with 15 bases between the two germline ends. CDR1 is LGHNA, CDR2 YSLEER, per germline. The CDR3 runs to 18 residues. Here the CDR3 reads CASSQEYFQGSSGNTIYF. DNA of the CDR3: TGCGCCAGCAGCCAAGAATATTTCCAGGGGAGCTCTGGAAACACCATATATTTT.

The rearrangement links TRBV19 to TRBJ2-7; weak D call: TRBD2 (5 bases). The V end lost 7 bases, the J end lost 2 bases, and 15 bases lay between the germline ends. From germline, CDR1 is LNHDA and CDR2 SQIVND (reference sequence). This CDR3 has 14 residues. The DNA of the CDR3 is TGTGCCAGTAAGTCTTCGGCGGGCGCCTACGAGCAGTACTTC. Protein sequence: CASKSSAGAYEQYF.

The chain combines TRBV5-6 with TRBJ1-3; TRBD1 matches at 9 bases. Trimming removed 3 bases from V and 5 bases from J; junction bases left unmatched: 9. Germline assignment: CDR1 SGHDT and CDR2 YYEEEE. The CDR3 covers 16 residues. For the CDR3, the DNA is TGTGCCAGCAGCTCAACCAAACAGGGGGCGCGAAACACCATATATTTT. As protein: CASSSTKQGARNTIYF.

This chain connects TRBV27 to TRBJ2-3; 7 bases align to TRBD2. J was trimmed by 3 bases and V by 1 base; bases with no gene match: 13. The CDR3 spans 18 residues. From germline, CDR1 is MNHEY and CDR2 SMNVEV (reference sequence). The CDR3 spells CASSLWVSGMGGTDTQYF. The CDR3 DNA follows: TGTGCCAGCAGTTTATGGGTCAGCGGGATGGGCGGGACAGATACGCAGTATTTT.

This clone was seen a handful of times. The rearrangement uses TRBV19 and TRBJ1-1; D perhaps matches TRBD1 (5 bases). Germline V gene data show CDR1 as LNHDA and CDR2 as SQIVND (reference sequence). CDR3 length: 16 residues. V lost 5 bases, J lost 1 base, and 17 bases lay in between. The CDR3 DNA reads as TGTGCCAGTAGTCCCCGGGACGGAGGGTGGAACACTGAAGCTTTCTTT. This translates into CASSPRDGGWNTEAFF. Full variable domain (remainder filled in from reference TRBV19 and TRBJ1-1): DGGITQSPKYLFRKEGQNVTLSCEQNLNHDAMYWYRQDPGQGLRLIYYSQIVNDFQKGDIAEGYSVSREKKESFPLTVTSAQKNPTAFYLCASSPRDGGWNTEAFFGQGTRLTVV.

The chain carries TRBV7-9 and TRBJ2-7; 8 bases align to TRBD2. Germline V lookup: CDR1 SEHNR, CDR2 FQNEAQ (reference sequence). J gave up 4 bases and V 5 bases, and 4 bases lay outside the gene matches. CDR3 length equals 13 residues. DNA for the CDR3: TGTGCCAGCAGCACAACTAGCGGATACGAGCAGTACTTC. Its protein product is CASSTTSGYEQYF.

This sequence joins TRBV21-1 and TRBJ2-7; TRBD2 is taken as the D call from the table, unchecked against the DNA. TRBV21-1 is marked as a pseudogene. The CDR3 has 17 residues. The CDR3 coding sequence is TGTGCCAGCAGTCAAAAACAGATTGCCGGGAGAATGATGCAGCAGTACTTC. As protein: CASSQKQIAGRMMQQYF.

The chain combines TRBV28 with TRBJ2-7; 9 bases fit TRBD2. Trimming removed 5 bases from V and 4 bases from J; junction bases left unmatched: 9. Germline V gene lookup returns CDR1 MDHEN and CDR2 SYDVKM. The CDR3 has 15 residues. CDR3: CASSPEREAGYEQYF. In DNA form, the CDR3 reads TGTGCCAGCAGTCCAGAGCGGGAGGCGGGATACGAGCAGTACTTC.

This chain links TRBV19 with TRBJ1-1; D is unresolved. The ends were cut back, 2 bases at V and 5 bases at J, with 15 bases in the middle. Germline lookup yields CDR1 LNHDA and CDR2 SQIVND (reference sequence). This CDR3 comprises 15 residues. In nucleotides, the CDR3 is TGTGCCAGTAGTATAAATCCGGGTTTCGGAACTGAAGCTTTCTTT. Encoded protein: CASSINPGFGTEAFF.

The rearrangement uses TRBV7-2 and TRBJ2-7; 12 nucleotides line up with TRBD2. Germline lookup yields CDR1 SGHTA and CDR2 FQGNSA. V was pared by 4 bases and J by 6 bases, with 4 bases of the junction left unmatched. This CDR3 has 14 residues. CDR3 DNA: TGTGCCAGCAGCTCGACTAGCGGGAGTGTCGAGCAGTACTTC. Translating gives CASSSTSGSVEQYF.

Here the CDR3 reads CASSLDGSSYNEQFF. The DNA of the CDR3 is TGTGCCAGCAGCTTGGACGGGAGCTCCTACAATGAGCAGTTCTTC. The chain employs TRBV7-2 and TRBJ2-1; D perhaps matches TRBD2 (6 bases). CDR3 length: 15 residues. Germline CDR1 reads SGHTA; CDR2 reads FQGNSA. Trimming removed 3 bases from V and 0 bases from J, with 9 bases in between.

The V call is TRBV7-9, the J call TRBJ2-7; D is unresolved. The CDR3 contains 14 residues. The germline V gene encodes CDR1 SEHNR and CDR2 FQNEAQ (reference sequence). V was trimmed by 2 bases and J by 2 bases, leaving 10 bases between them. In DNA, the CDR3 is TGTGCCAGCAGCTTATTGGAGTCCACCTACGAGCAGTACTTC. As protein: CASSLLESTYEQYF.